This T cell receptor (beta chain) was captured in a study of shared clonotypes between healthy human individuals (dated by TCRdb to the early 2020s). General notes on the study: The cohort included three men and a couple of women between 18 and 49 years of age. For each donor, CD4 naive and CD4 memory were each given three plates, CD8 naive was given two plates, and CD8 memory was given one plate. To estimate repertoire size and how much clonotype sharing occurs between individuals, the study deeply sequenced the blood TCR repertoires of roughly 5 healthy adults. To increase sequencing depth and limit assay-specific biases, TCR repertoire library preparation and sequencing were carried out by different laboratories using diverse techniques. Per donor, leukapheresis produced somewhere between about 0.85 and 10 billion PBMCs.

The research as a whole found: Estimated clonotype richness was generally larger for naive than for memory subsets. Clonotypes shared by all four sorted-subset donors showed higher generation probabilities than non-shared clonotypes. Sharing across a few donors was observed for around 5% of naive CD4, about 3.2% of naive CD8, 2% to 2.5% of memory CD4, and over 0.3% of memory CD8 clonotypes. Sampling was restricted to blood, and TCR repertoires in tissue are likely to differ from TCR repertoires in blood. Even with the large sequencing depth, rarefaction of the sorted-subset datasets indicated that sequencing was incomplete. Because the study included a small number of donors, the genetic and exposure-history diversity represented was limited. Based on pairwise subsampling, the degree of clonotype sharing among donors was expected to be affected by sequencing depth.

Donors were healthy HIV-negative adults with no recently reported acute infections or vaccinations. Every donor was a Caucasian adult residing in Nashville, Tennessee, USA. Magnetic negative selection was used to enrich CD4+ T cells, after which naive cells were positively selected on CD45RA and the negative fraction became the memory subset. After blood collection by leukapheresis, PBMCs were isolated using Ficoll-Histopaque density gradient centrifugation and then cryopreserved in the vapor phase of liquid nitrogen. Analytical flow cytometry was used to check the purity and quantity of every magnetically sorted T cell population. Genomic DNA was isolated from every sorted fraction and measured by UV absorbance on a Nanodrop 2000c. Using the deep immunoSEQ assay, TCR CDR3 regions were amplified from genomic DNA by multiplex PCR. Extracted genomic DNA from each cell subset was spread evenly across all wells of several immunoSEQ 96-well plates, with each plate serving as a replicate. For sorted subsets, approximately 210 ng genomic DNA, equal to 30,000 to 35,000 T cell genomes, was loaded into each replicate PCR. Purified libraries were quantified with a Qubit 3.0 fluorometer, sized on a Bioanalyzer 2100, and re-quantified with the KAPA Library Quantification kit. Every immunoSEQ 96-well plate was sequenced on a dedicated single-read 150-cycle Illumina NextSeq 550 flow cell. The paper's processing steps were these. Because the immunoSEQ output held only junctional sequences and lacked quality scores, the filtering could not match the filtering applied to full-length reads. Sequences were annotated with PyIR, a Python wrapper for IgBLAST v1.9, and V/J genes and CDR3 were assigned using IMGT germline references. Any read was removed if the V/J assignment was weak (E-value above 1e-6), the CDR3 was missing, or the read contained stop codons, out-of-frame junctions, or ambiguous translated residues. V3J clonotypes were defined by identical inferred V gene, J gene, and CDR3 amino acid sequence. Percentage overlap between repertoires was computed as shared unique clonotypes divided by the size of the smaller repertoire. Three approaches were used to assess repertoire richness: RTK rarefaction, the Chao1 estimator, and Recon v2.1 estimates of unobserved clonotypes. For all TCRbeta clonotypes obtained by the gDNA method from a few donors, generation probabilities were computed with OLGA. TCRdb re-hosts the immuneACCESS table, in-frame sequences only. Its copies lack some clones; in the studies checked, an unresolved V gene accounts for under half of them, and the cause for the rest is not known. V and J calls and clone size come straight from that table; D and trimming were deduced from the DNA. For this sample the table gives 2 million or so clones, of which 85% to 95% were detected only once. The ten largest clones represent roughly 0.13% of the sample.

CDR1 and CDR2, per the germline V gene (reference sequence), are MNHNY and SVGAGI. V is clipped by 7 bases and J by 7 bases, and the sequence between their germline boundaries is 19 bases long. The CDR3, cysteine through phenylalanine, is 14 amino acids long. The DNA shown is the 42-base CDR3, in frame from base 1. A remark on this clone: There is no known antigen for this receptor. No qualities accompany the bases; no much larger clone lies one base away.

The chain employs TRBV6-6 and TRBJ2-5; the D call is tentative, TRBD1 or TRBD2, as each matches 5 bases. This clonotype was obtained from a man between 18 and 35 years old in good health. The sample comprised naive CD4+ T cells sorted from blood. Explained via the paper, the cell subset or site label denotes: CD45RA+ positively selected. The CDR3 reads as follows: CASKRPGNVWTQYF. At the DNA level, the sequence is TGTGCCAGCAAGCGGCCAGGGAACGTCTGGACCCAGTACTTC.